The entry below describes one T cell receptor (beta chain). The antigen remains unidentified. The data were obtained in a study of response to subunit inactivated influenza vaccine. Study-wide points: Authors proposed each seasonal influenza vaccination draws in few new T cells.

The CDR3 contains 16 residues. V was trimmed by 3 bases and J by 0 bases, leaving 15 bases between them. CDR1 and CDR2 from the germline V gene are KGHSH and LQKENI. TCRdb re-called the RT-PCR reads through MiXCR, storing one row per CDR3 protein. The repertoire consists of over 450,000 distinct CDR3 sequences, with 10% to 15% occurring once and the leading ten covering about 12%. The chain carries TRBV18 and TRBJ2-7; D unclear. This TCR was sampled from a man aged 45-65 years who received an inactivated influenza vaccine. Here the sequenced sample was PBMCs from blood, taken roughly 6 weeks after vaccination. The CDR3 reads CASSPRPPRSSYEQYF. CDR3 DNA: TGTGCCAGCTCACCGAGACCGCCCAGGAGCTCCTACGAGCAGTACTTC.